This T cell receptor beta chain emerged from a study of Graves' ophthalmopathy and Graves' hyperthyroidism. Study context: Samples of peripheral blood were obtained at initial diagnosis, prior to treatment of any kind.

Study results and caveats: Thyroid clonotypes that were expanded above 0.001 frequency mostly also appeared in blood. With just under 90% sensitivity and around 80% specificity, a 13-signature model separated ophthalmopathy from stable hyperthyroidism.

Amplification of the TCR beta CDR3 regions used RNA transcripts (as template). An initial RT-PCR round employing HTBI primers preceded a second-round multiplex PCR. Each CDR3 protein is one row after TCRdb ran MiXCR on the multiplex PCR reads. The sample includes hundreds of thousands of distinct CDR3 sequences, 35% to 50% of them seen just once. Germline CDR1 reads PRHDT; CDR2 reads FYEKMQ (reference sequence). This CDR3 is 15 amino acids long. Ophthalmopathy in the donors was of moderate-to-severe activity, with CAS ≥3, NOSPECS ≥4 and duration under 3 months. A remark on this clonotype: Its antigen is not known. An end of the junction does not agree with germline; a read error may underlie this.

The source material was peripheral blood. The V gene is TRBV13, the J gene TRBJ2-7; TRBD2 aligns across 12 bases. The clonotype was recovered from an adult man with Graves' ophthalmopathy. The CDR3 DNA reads TGTGCCGGCAGCCTTGGACTAGCGGGGACCTACGAGCAGTACTTC. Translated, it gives CAGSLGLAGTYEQYF.